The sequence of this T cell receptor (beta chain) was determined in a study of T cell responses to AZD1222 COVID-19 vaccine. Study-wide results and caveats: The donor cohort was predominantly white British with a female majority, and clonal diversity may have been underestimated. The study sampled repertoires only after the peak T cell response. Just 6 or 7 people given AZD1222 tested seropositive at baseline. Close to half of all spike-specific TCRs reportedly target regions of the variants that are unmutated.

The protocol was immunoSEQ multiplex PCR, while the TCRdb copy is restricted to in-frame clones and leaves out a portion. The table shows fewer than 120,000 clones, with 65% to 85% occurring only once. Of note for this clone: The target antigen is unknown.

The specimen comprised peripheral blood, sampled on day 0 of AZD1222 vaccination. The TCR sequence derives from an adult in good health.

The CDR3 nucleotides read TGTGCCAGCAGTGAGAATAACTATGGCTACACCTTC. It yields the protein CASSENNYGYTF. The rearrangement joins TRBV6-2 or TRBV6-3 to TRBJ1-2; D is uncertain. The CDR3 consists of 12 residues. Deletions cut 5 bases from V and 1 base from J, with 5 bases between. Germline V gene lookup returns CDR1 MNHEY and CDR2 SVGEGT.